The 29 T cell receptor beta chains listed next were all sequenced from one sample in a study of molecular identifiers for immune sequencing clone quantification. TCRdb reprocessed the PCR reads via MiXCR and lists one record per CDR3 protein. Here the sample spans over 60,000 distinct CDR3 sequences, around 19% being singletons. Sequencing was done on a sample of naive CD8+ T cells from blood, with Jurkat cell RNA spiked in. Indicated subset: FACS-sorted CD8+CD4-CCR7+CD45RA+ naive T cells. The receptor source for this set is a human donor in good health. Some libraries in this study had Jurkat cell RNA spiked in.

This clonotype has a count of ten or more. The chain uses TRBV20-1 and TRBJ2-7; 12 bases match TRBD2. CDR3 length equals 15 residues. Germline CDR1 DFQATT, CDR2 SNEGSKA (reference sequence). V gave up 5 bases and J gave up 2 bases; unmatched junction bases: 7. This CDR3 reads CSAPPTSGSTYEQYF. DNA for the CDR3: TGCAGTGCTCCACCGACTAGCGGGAGCACCTACGAGCAGTACTTC.

The rearrangement links TRBV4-1 to TRBJ1-6, with D unclear. CDR3 length: 13 residues. Germline assignment: CDR1 MGHRA and CDR2 YSYEKL. Trimming took 0 bases from V and 10 from J, leaving 7 bases between them. CDR3 in DNA: TGCGCCAGCAGCCAAGAGTCGGGCTCACCCCTCCACTTT. Protein product: CASSQESGSPLHF.

About this clonotype itself: This may arise from a read error, as a much more abundant clone is one base away. This chain links TRBV2 with TRBJ2-7, with 7 bases lining up with TRBD1. Germline CDR1 SNHLY, CDR2 FYNNEI. The CDR3 contains 14 residues. For the CDR3, the DNA is TGTGCCAGCTTGACAGGGCTAAGCTCCTACGTGCAGTACTTC. It yields the protein CASLTGLSSYVQYF.

As concerns this clonotype: A single base separates this from a much larger clone, so it may be a read error. The V gene is TRBV7-9, the J gene TRBJ1-1; tentative D call: TRBD1 (5 bases). The CDR3 runs to 13 residues. Germline V CDR1 and CDR2: SEHNR, FQNEAQ (reference sequence). In DNA, the CDR3 is TGTGCCAACAGCCCCAGGGCGGTCACTGAAGCTTTCTTT. Amino acids: CANSPRAVTEAFF.

In its sample, this clonotype was seen many times. The rearrangement joins TRBV30 to TRBJ1-1; D ambiguous. The CDR3 is 14 amino acids. Germline CDR1 reads GTSNPN; CDR2 reads SVGIG (reference sequence). V shed 2 bases and J shed 6 bases, with 16 bases lying between them. This chain's CDR3 is CAWSQGRGDPEAFF. For the CDR3, the DNA is TGTGCCTGGAGTCAAGGGAGAGGTGACCCTGAAGCTTTCTTT.

Many counts were recorded for this clonotype. The rearrangement links TRBV4-3 to TRBJ2-1; the match to TRBD2 covers 11 bases. The CDR3 consists of 19 residues. V lost 0 bases, J lost 5 bases, and 12 bases stayed unmatched. Germline assignment: CDR1 LGHNA and CDR2 YSLEER. The CDR3 bases are TGCGCCAGCAGCCAAGATATAGTTCTGGGACTAGCGGAAAACAATGAGCAGTTCTTC. Its protein is CASSQDIVLGLAENNEQFF.

Many counts were recorded for this clonotype. The V and J genes are TRBV10-3 and TRBJ2-1, with TRBD2 matching 16 bases. The CDR3 has 17 amino acids. The J segment lost 5 bases and the V segment lost 7 bases, leaving 8 bases of the junction unmatched. The germline CDR1 and CDR2 sequences are ENHRY and SYGVKD. CDR3 coding DNA: TGTGCCATCAACCCGGGACTAGCGGGAGGGTTGAACAATGAGCAGTTCTTC. This encodes CAINPGLAGGLNNEQFF.

As for this clonotype: A much larger clone lies a single base off, so this may be a read error. Given the absence of the conserved phenylalanine or tryptophan at the CDR3 end, a read error is likely. The chain has TRBV11-2 and TRBJ2-1, with 15 bases aligning to TRBD2. Germline lookup yields CDR1 SGHAT and CDR2 FQNNGV. This CDR3 comprises 18 residues. V shed 4 bases and J 2 bases; nucleotides not matched to a gene: 6. CDR3 sequence (DNA): TGTGCCAGCAGCTCCTGGACTAGCGGGAGGGACCCCTACAATGAGCAGTTCATC. Translation gives CASSSWTSGRDPYNEQFI.

The gene calls are TRBV6-1 and TRBJ2-1; D is undetermined. The CDR3 sequence is 14 residues long. Germline values: CDR1 MNHNS, CDR2 SASEGT. The V end lost 6 bases, the J end lost 8 bases, and 17 bases lay between the germline ends. DNA of the CDR3: TGTGCCAGCAGAGTCTTAGGAGATTCGTATGAGCAGTTCTTC. Amino acids: CASRVLGDSYEQFF.

This clonotype was seen many times. The V gene is TRBV6-5, the J gene TRBJ2-3, with unresolved D. Between the trimmed V and J ends, which lost 2 bases and 3 bases, there was a span of 3 bases. Germline CDR1 reads MNHEY; CDR2 reads SVGAGI. CDR3 length equals 12 residues. In DNA form, the CDR3 reads TGTGCCAGCAGTTACGGGACAGATACGCAGTATTTT. Its protein is CASSYGTDTQYF.

The sample holds a few counts of this clonotype. This clone may be a read error of a much larger clone one base away. The V gene is TRBV27, the J gene TRBJ2-7; TRBD2 agrees at 8 bases. The CDR3 extends over 15 amino acids. After removal of 5 bases from V and 2 bases from J, the junction contained 8 bases not matched to a gene. Germline V CDR1 and CDR2: MNHEY, SMNVEV (reference sequence). The CDR3 DNA reads as TGTGCCAGCAGTCCATCCGGGGGGGAGACCTACGAGCAGTACTTC. Translation gives CASSPSGGETYEQYF.

This clonotype has at least ten counts. The chain recombines TRBV9 with TRBJ2-7; D possibly corresponds to TRBD2 (6 bases). Trimming shortened V by 0 bases and J by 1 base, and 11 bases separated the two germline ends. This CDR3 is 15 amino acids long. Looked up from germline, CDR1 is SGDLS and CDR2 is YYNGEE. Here the CDR3 reads CASSVEEGGSYEQYF. In nucleotides, the CDR3 is TGTGCCAGCAGCGTAGAGGAGGGAGGTTCCTACGAGCAGTACTTC.

This clonotype was seen at least ten times. The chain has TRBV11-2 and TRBJ2-7; the D is unclear. CDR3 length: 14 amino acids. Per the germline V gene, CDR1 is SGHAT and CDR2 is FQNNGV. V was pared by 1 base and J by 3 bases, with 10 bases between. The CDR3 loop reads CASSLGSSSYEQYF. The CDR3 region has the DNA TGTGCCAGCAGCTTAGGCTCTTCTAGCTACGAGCAGTACTTC.

This clonotype was recorded at least ten times. The chain uses TRBV4-1 and TRBJ1-2; 8 bases are shared with TRBD1. V lost 0 bases and J lost 2; bases outside the gene matches: 2. Germline V gene sequence: CDR1 MGHRA, CDR2 YSYEKL. This CDR3 is 15 amino acids long. The CDR3 DNA is TGCGCCAGCAGCCAAGAGGGACAGGTCAACTATGGCTACACCTTC. It codes for CASSQEGQVNYGYTF.

At least ten counts were recorded for this clonotype. This chain connects TRBV20-1 to TRBJ1-4; D not certain. The V gene's germline CDR1 is DFQATT and CDR2 SNEGSKA (reference sequence). The CDR3 totals 16 residues. V was trimmed by 0 bases and J by 0 bases, leaving 11 bases between them. CDR3 sequence reads: CSARDFGPTTNEKLFF. CDR3 DNA: TGCAGTGCTAGAGATTTTGGACCGACAACTAATGAAAAACTGTTTTTT.

This clonotype was picked up many times. The V and J genes are TRBV9 and TRBJ2-3; 12 positions agree with TRBD2. Germline V gives CDR1 SGDLS, CDR2 YYNGEE. The CDR3 is made up of 16 amino acids. Trimming cost V 4 bases and J 6 bases; bases outside gene matches: 9. The CDR3 DNA sequence: TGTGCCAGCAGCTCGGGACTAGCGGGTGGTTTGGATACGCAGTATTTT. It translates to CASSSGLAGGLDTQYF.

This clonotype came up many times. The chain combines TRBV18 with TRBJ1-5; D is ambiguous. The germline CDR1 and CDR2 sequences are KGHSH and LQKENI. The germline V and J ends were trimmed by 3 bases and 0 bases, with 6 bases remaining between them. The CDR3 loop spans 14 amino acids. In DNA, the CDR3 is TGTGCCAGCTCACCCAGCGATAGCAATCAGCCCCAGCATTTT. Its protein is CASSPSDSNQPQHF.

This clonotype was detected a few times. The V call is TRBV13, the J call TRBJ2-1; the match to TRBD1 covers 9 bases. Trimming at V came to 4 bases and at J to 5 bases, leaving 6 bases not matched to a gene. Germline V gives CDR1 PRHDT, CDR2 FYEKMQ (reference sequence). CDR3 size: 15 residues. The CDR3 sequence: CASSSWGQGHNEQFF. The CDR3 region has the DNA TGTGCCAGCAGCTCGTGGGGACAGGGCCACAATGAGCAGTTCTTC.

This clonotype was found many times. The CDR3 sequence: CATSDNLQVTGELFF. In nucleotides, the CDR3 is TGTGCCACCAGTGATAATTTGCAGGTTACCGGGGAGCTGTTTTTT. This sequence joins TRBV24-1 and TRBJ2-2; no firm D call. Deletions cut 3 bases from V and 5 bases from J, with 12 bases between. Per germline, CDR1 KGHDR and CDR2 SFDVKD. The CDR3 loop spans 15 amino acids.

In this sample, this clonotype turned up many times. The chain employs TRBV27 and TRBJ2-2; perhaps D is TRBD1 or TRBD2 (5 bases each). This CDR3 is built from 14 residues. Germline V gene lookup returns CDR1 MNHEY and CDR2 SMNVEV (reference sequence). V lost 5 bases and J 6 bases, leaving 13 bases between the germline ends. For the CDR3, the DNA is TGTGCCAGCAGTCTAGGGACGCTCTCCGGGGAGCTGTTTTTT. It encodes CASSLGTLSGELFF.

This clonotype was observed many times. The V and J genes are TRBV27 and TRBJ2-1, with a tentative D call TRBD2 (6 bases). Germline loops: CDR1 MNHEY, CDR2 SMNVEV (reference sequence). Trimming took off 5 bases at V and 5 bases at J, with 10 bases between the two ends. This CDR3 comprises 13 residues. CDR3 in DNA: TGTGCCAGCAGTAATAGCGGCAACAATGAGCAGTTCTTC. It codes for CASSNSGNNEQFF.

This chain connects TRBV29-1 to TRBJ1-3; 10 bases map to TRBD1. Germline trimming cut 6 bases from V and 4 bases from J; bases unmatched to any gene: 6. The CDR3 is 14 amino acids. Germline V gene lookup returns CDR1 SQVTM and CDR2 ANQGSEA. As DNA, the CDR3 is TGCAGCGTGACAGGGGGCGAAAGCGGAAACACCATATATTTT. It translates to CSVTGGESGNTIYF.

Ten or more counts support this clonotype. CDR3 in amino acids: CASSPGAVPSIAKNIQYF. The CDR3 region has the DNA TGTGCCAGCTCACCGGGGGCAGTTCCTTCAATAGCCAAAAACATTCAGTACTTC. The chain couples TRBV18 to TRBJ2-4, with TRBD1 as a possible D gene (6 bases). Looked up from germline, CDR1 is KGHSH and CDR2 is LQKENI. The CDR3 spans 18 residues. V was cut by 3 bases and J by 0 bases, with 18 bases left in between.

Many counts were recorded for this clonotype. This sequence joins TRBV20-1 and TRBJ2-3, with 10 bases identical to TRBD1. The CDR3 is 17 amino acids. The germline V gene encodes CDR1 DFQATT and CDR2 SNEGSKA (reference sequence). J lost 3 bases, V lost 5 bases, and 14 bases had no gene match. CDR3 sequence: CSALGGTGELGTDTQYF. CDR3 coding DNA: TGCAGTGCTCTGGGGGGGACAGGGGAGTTGGGAACAGATACGCAGTATTTT.

This clonotype was observed a few times. J is TRBJ2-7 and V is TRBV7-2; the match to TRBD2 covers 9 bases. After removal of 5 bases from V and 5 bases from J, the junction contained 7 bases not matched to a gene. CDR3 length: 14 amino acids. Germline CDR1 and CDR2: SGHTA and FQGNSA. The CDR3 spells CASSHLAGVNEQYF. CDR3 sequence (DNA): TGTGCCAGCAGCCACTTAGCGGGAGTAAACGAGCAGTACTTC.

This clonotype was detected ten times or more. The chain links TRBV9 to TRBJ1-5, with D possibly being TRBD1 (6 bases). The CDR3 is 14 amino acids. Trimming left V 1 base short and J 7 bases short, with 12 bases between. CDR1 is SGDLS, CDR2 YYNGEE, per germline. CDR3 protein: CASSVWGPGQPQHF. The CDR3 nucleotides read TGTGCCAGCAGCGTATGGGGGCCGGGGCAGCCCCAGCATTTT. The full variable domain, in which reference TRBV9 and TRBJ1-5 provide the parts outside the CDR3, is DSGVTQTPKHLITATGQRVTLRCSPRSGDLSVYWYQQSLDQGLQFLIQYYNGEERAKGNILERFSAQQFPDLHSELNLSSLELGDSALYFCASSVWGPGQPQHFGDGTRLSIL.

Concerning this clonotype itself: A single base separates this from a much larger clone, so it may be a read error. This rearrangement joins TRBV5-6 to TRBJ1-2, with TRBD1 as a possible D gene (5 bases). The CDR3 is 14 amino acids. CDR1 SGHDT and CDR2 YYEEEE come from the germline V gene. The CDR3 sequence: CAGSSQTENYGYTF. The CDR3 DNA reads TGTGCCGGCAGTTCCCAGACAGAAAACTATGGCTACACCTTC.

In its sample, this clonotype was seen many times. The chain carries TRBV20-1 and TRBJ1-1, with D unresolved. Trimming took 3 bases from V and 1 from J, leaving 9 bases between them. The CDR3 runs 13 residues. Germline CDR1 reads DFQATT; CDR2 reads SNEGSKA (reference sequence). The CDR3 nucleotides read TGCAGTGCTAGTTCCTGGGCGAACACTGAAGCTTTCTTT. The encoded protein is CSASSWANTEAFF.

A remark on this clonotype: This may be a read error: a much more frequent sequence differs by one nucleotide. The rearrangement uses TRBV5-3 and TRBJ1-1; D call uncertain. TRBV5-3 is flagged as an ORF with uncertain function. The CDR3 length is 13 residues. Deletions cut 8 bases from V and 6 bases from J, with 17 bases between. CDR3 amino acids: CASSPWLYAEAFF. CDR3 DNA sequence: TGTGCCAGCAGTCCCTGGTTGTACGCTGAAGCTTTCTTT.